The 27 T cell receptor beta chains in this list originate from one sample, sequenced in a study of cytomegalovirus exposure and HLA in healthy donors. PCR amplification relied on 60 Vbeta primers (plus 13 Jbeta primers). The method was immunoSEQ multiplex PCR; TCRdb's version includes in-frame clones alone and lacks a portion of them. The sample carries about 150,000 clones, over 70% recorded once. Sequenced input: PBMCs. All receptors come from a young man in good health and CMV-seropositive.

In its sample, this clone was seen a few times. This sequence joins TRBV19 and TRBJ1-1; D remains ambiguous. The CDR3 contains 13 residues. The germline V gene has CDR1 LNHDA and CDR2 SQIVND (reference sequence). V lost 4 bases, J lost 5 bases, and 11 bases lay in between. The CDR3 loop is CASSNTPGTEAFF. The CDR3 region has the DNA TGTGCCAGTAGTAATACCCCGGGGACTGAAGCTTTCTTT.

With regard to this clone: This sample also contains other DNA sequences that code for the same CDR3. The gene calls are TRBV20-1 and TRBJ2-5; D gene unclear. This CDR3 is built from 11 residues. V was clipped by 2 bases and J by 5 bases, with 6 bases between them. Germline V gene lookup returns CDR1 DFQATT and CDR2 SNEGSKA (reference sequence). The CDR3: CSARTGETQYF. The DNA for the CDR3 is TGCAGTGCTAGAACCGGGGAGACCCAGTACTTC.

The rearrangement joins TRBV12-5 to TRBJ2-5; 9 bases fit TRBD1. The germline V gene has CDR1 LGHNT and CDR2 FRNRAP. Trimming removed 6 bases from V and 5 bases from J; junction bases left unmatched: 7. CDR3 length equals 14 residues. The CDR3 DNA reads as TGTGCTAGTGGAATGGGACAGGGACTGGAGACCCAGTACTTC. This sequence encodes CASGMGQGLETQYF.

The rearrangement uses TRBV30 and TRBJ1-5, with D maybe TRBD1 (6 bases). With 3 bases removed from V and 2 bases from J, the gap between germline ends came to 8 bases. The CDR3 is made up of 13 amino acids. Looked up from germline, CDR1 is GTSNPN and CDR2 is SVGIG (reference sequence). The CDR3: CAWRGGGNQPQHF. In nucleotides, the CDR3 is TGTGCCTGGAGAGGGGGAGGCAATCAGCCCCAGCATTTT.

The gene calls are TRBV19 and TRBJ2-5; TRBD2 matches 8 bases. The CDR3 is 15 amino acids. CDR1 LNHDA and CDR2 SQIVND come from the germline V gene (reference sequence). Trimming at V came to 5 bases and at J to 2 bases, leaving 7 bases not matched to a gene. The CDR3 protein is CASSPRLAPQETQYF. The CDR3 DNA follows: TGTGCCAGTAGTCCACGACTAGCGCCGCAAGAGACCCAGTACTTC.

The chain employs TRBV7-3 and TRBJ2-7, with D possibly being TRBD2 (5 bases). This CDR3 spans 16 amino acids. Germline-derived CDR1 and CDR2 are SGHTA and FQGTGA. V was shortened by 3 bases and J by 7 bases, with 22 bases between the two germline ends. CDR3 sequence: CASSLSGLAGSDEQYF. CDR3 sequence (DNA): TGTGCCAGCAGCTTGTCTGGTCTAGCAGGTTCCGATGAGCAGTACTTC.

On this clone itself: Other DNA variants within this sample encode the same CDR3. J is TRBJ1-1 and V is TRBV9; D ambiguous. V was trimmed by 4 bases and J by 0 bases, leaving 7 bases between them. The CDR3 length is 13 residues. Germline CDR1 reads SGDLS; CDR2 reads YYNGEE. DNA for the CDR3: TGTGCCAGCAGCCCCTCGGTGAACACTGAAGCTTTCTTT. Its translation: CASSPSVNTEAFF.

This rearrangement joins TRBV29-1 to TRBJ2-2; the D gene is possibly TRBD1 (5 bases). Germline values: CDR1 SQVTM, CDR2 ANQGSEA. Trimming stripped 4 bases from V and 5 bases from J, with 17 bases between. The CDR3 has 15 amino acids. CDR3 DNA sequence: TGCAGCGTTGGGGGAAGGGGTCGAAATACCGGGGAGCTGTTTTTT. This translates into CSVGGRGRNTGELFF.

The gene calls are TRBV15 and TRBJ1-1; D is unresolved. Germline CDR1 and CDR2: LNHNV and YYDKDF (reference sequence). The CDR3 covers 16 residues. V dropped 0 bases and J dropped 4 bases, with 15 bases sitting between them. The CDR3 DNA reads as TGTGCCACCAGCAGAGATCCCCCCAGATCGGGCACTGAAGCTTTCTTT. Translated, it gives CATSRDPPRSGTEAFF.

The chain joins TRBV19 to TRBJ2-3; 7 bases agree with TRBD2. The CDR3 runs to 16 residues. With 4 bases clipped from V and 2 bases from J, the junction kept 9 bases outside the gene matches. Germline V gene data show CDR1 as LNHDA and CDR2 as SQIVND (reference sequence). CDR3 protein: CASSTPPGTTTDTQYF. Here the CDR3 DNA reads TGTGCCAGTAGTACCCCCCCAGGGACTACCACAGATACGCAGTATTTT.

V gene TRBV15 combines with J gene TRBJ2-1; 11 nucleotides match TRBD2. Looked up from germline, CDR1 is LNHNV and CDR2 is YYDKDF (reference sequence). There are 16 residues in the CDR3. V dropped 2 bases and J dropped 5; count of bases not matched to a gene: 5. Here the CDR3 reads CATSRTGTSGHNEQFF. For the CDR3, the DNA is TGTGCCACCAGCAGAACCGGGACTAGCGGCCACAATGAGCAGTTCTTC.

The gene calls are TRBV9 and TRBJ2-5, with 11 bases matching TRBD1. The J call is doubtful: the DNA matches TRBJ2-7 better. Germline V CDR1 and CDR2: SGDLS, YYNGEE. This CDR3 has 16 residues. CDR3 amino acids: CASSHGTGGNSYEQYF. CDR3 DNA: TGTGCCAGCAGCCACGGGACAGGGGGTAACTCCTACGAGCAGTACTTC.

Of note for this clone: One end of the junction varies from germline; a read error may be responsible. The chain recombines TRBV7-9 with TRBJ1-4, with D uncertain. Germline values: CDR1 SEHNR, CDR2 FQNEAQ (reference sequence). This CDR3 has 16 amino acids. The CDR3 DNA sequence: TGTTCCAGCAGCTTAATTTCCGGGACAACTAATGAAAAACTGTTTTTT. It codes for CSSSLISGTTNEKLFF.

The genes are TRBV7-9 and TRBJ1-3, with unresolved D. The CDR3 has 14 residues. CDR1 SEHNR and CDR2 FQNEAQ come from the germline V gene (reference sequence). The V gene lost 5 bases and the J gene lost 1 base, with 9 bases spanning the gap. The CDR3, as DNA: TGTGCCAGCAGCAACACCGCTTCTGGAAACACCATATATTTT. Translating it yields CASSNTASGNTIYF.

The chain employs TRBV4-1 and TRBJ1-5; 9 bases line up with TRBD1. The trim removed 3 bases at V and 15 bases at J, leaving 12 bases unmatched. Germline loops: CDR1 MGHRA, CDR2 YSYEKL. The CDR3 length is 14 residues. CDR3 sequence: CASSHPGQGRRRHF. Written as DNA, the CDR3 is TGCGCCAGCAGCCATCCGGGACAGGGAAGGCGAAGGCATTTT.

The V and J genes are TRBV7-9 and TRBJ1-2, with D possibly TRBD1 on 5 matching bases. V lost 2 bases, J lost 6 bases, and 13 bases lay in between. This CDR3 contains 14 residues. Germline assignment: CDR1 SEHNR and CDR2 FQNEAQ (reference sequence). CDR3 DNA: TGTGCCAGCAGCTTAACTACAGGAGTTGATGGCTACACCTTC. This codes for CASSLTTGVDGYTF.

This clone has just a few counts. The gene calls are TRBV5-4 and TRBJ2-7; TRBD1 aligns across 7 bases. V shed 0 bases, J shed 3 bases, and the junction held 6 bases outside the gene matches. The germline V gene has CDR1 SGHNT and CDR2 YYREEE (reference sequence). This CDR3 spans 15 amino acids. CDR3 bases: TGTGCCAGCAGCTTGGGAGGGACAGAACTCTACGAGCAGTACTTC. Translating gives CASSLGGTELYEQYF.

This CDR3 is CASSSPTSGRALSPYEQYF. CDR3 sequence (DNA): TGTGCCAGCAGCTCGCCGACTAGCGGGAGGGCTCTATCGCCCTACGAGCAGTACTTC. This rearrangement joins TRBV21-1 to TRBJ2-7; TRBD2, the D gene given by the table, was not confirmed from the DNA. TRBV21-1 is designated a pseudogene. The length of the CDR3 is 19 residues.

The rearrangement links TRBV6-1 to TRBJ2-7, with TRBD2 matching over 8 bases. V was pared by 6 bases and J by 5 bases, with 6 bases of the junction left unmatched. The CDR3 has 13 amino acids. Germline V lookup: CDR1 MNHNS, CDR2 SASEGT. CDR3 in DNA: TGTGCCAGCAGGATCCGAGCGGGAGACGAGCAGTACTTC. Residues: CASRIRAGDEQYF.

CDR3 region: CASSEGDFARTEAFF. The DNA of the CDR3 is TGTGCCAGCAGTGAGGGAGACTTCGCTCGCACTGAAGCTTTCTTT. The chain joins TRBV2 to TRBJ1-1; D ambiguous. The length of the CDR3 is 15 residues. Germline V lookup: CDR1 SNHLY, CDR2 FYNNEI. V lost 3 bases and J 4 bases, leaving 15 bases between the germline ends.

V and J are TRBV6-6 and TRBJ2-7, with 9 bases that match TRBD2. There are 15 residues in the CDR3. CDR1 is MNHNY and CDR2 is SVGAGI in the germline V gene (reference sequence). After removal of 2 bases from V and 5 bases from J, the junction contained 7 bases not matched to a gene. The DNA of the CDR3 is TGTGCCAGCAGTTACGGCCTAGCGGGAAACCACGAGCAGTACTTC. Amino acids: CASSYGLAGNHEQYF.

The gene calls are TRBV9 and TRBJ2-1; 7 bases agree with TRBD2. Germline CDR1 reads SGDLS; CDR2 reads YYNGEE. The CDR3 loop spans 17 amino acids. Germline trimming cut 3 bases from V and 5 bases from J; bases unmatched to any gene: 14. In nucleotides, the CDR3 is TGTGCCAGCAGCGGTCAAATCCGGGACTATCCCGACAATGAGCAGTTCTTC. Amino acid sequence: CASSGQIRDYPDNEQFF.

The V and J genes are TRBV7-9 and TRBJ2-1; 9 positions match TRBD2. V dropped 5 bases and J dropped 6; count of bases not matched to a gene: 11. This CDR3 spans 16 amino acids. Germline CDR1 reads SEHNR; CDR2 reads FQNEAQ (reference sequence). The CDR3 sequence is CASSPIGGRGPNEQFF. CDR3 DNA sequence: TGTGCCAGCAGCCCAATTGGCGGGAGGGGGCCCAATGAGCAGTTCTTC. The full variable domain, its missing parts supplied by reference TRBV7-9 and TRBJ2-1, is DTGVSQNPRHKITKRGQNVTFRCDPISEHNRLYWYRQTLGQGPEFLTYFQNEAQLEKSRLLSDRFSAERPKGSFSTLEIQRTEQGDSAMYLCASSPIGGRGPNEQFFGPGTRLTVL.

Regarding this clone: Other DNA sequences from this sample encode an identical CDR3 as well. This sequence joins TRBV9 and TRBJ2-5; possibly TRBD2 for D (7 bases). The CDR3 has 14 amino acids. The V gene lost 0 bases and the J gene lost 4 bases, with 10 bases spanning the gap. The germline CDR1 and CDR2 sequences are SGDLS and YYNGEE. Here the CDR3 reads CASSVEGGGETQYF. The CDR3 DNA is TGTGCCAGCAGCGTAGAAGGGGGGGGAGAGACCCAGTACTTC.

This chain links TRBV14 with TRBJ1-2; D perhaps matches TRBD1 (6 bases). CDR1 is SGHDN and CDR2 is FVKESK in the germline V gene. Trimming stripped 1 base from V and 7 bases from J, with 13 bases between. The CDR3 is made up of 14 amino acids. Here the CDR3 DNA reads TGTGCCAGCAGCCAAGCTGGGACAACGGTTGGCTACACCTTC. It codes for CASSQAGTTVGYTF. Full variable domain (remainder filled in from reference TRBV14 and TRBJ1-2): EAGVTQFPSHSVIEKGQTVTLRCDPISGHDNLYWYRRVMGKEIKFLLHFVKESKQDESGMPNNRFLAERTGGTYSTLKVQPAELEDSGVYFCASSQAGTTVGYTFGSGTRLTVV.

The chain couples TRBV6-1 to TRBJ2-7, with TRBD1 matching over 11 bases. The CDR3 loop spans 13 amino acids. With 6 bases clipped from V and 3 bases from J, the junction kept 1 base outside the gene matches. Germline lookup yields CDR1 MNHNS and CDR2 SASEGT. In DNA form, the CDR3 reads TGTGCCAGCAGGGGACAGGGGGTCTACGAGCAGTACTTC. Protein: CASRGQGVYEQYF.

The chain carries TRBV27 and TRBJ2-7; 8 nucleotides align to TRBD2. Trimming took 6 bases from V and 6 from J; bases not matched to a gene: 13. Germline V lookup: CDR1 MNHEY, CDR2 SMNVEV (reference sequence). This CDR3 is built from 15 residues. The CDR3 is CASSTPRTSYSEQYF. For the CDR3, the DNA is TGTGCCAGCAGCACACCCAGGACTAGCTACAGCGAGCAGTACTTC.